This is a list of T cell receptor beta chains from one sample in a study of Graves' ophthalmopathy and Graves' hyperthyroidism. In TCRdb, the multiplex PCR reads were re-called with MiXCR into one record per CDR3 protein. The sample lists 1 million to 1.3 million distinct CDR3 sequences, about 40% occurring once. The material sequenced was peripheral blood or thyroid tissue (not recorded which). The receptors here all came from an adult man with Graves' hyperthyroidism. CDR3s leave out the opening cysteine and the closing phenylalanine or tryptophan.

ASSSGGARRQETQY TRBJ2-5 TRBV6-5 14
ASSLQKNSPLH TRBJ1-6 TRBV19 11
ATVVGGLKAF TRBJ1-1 TRBV27 10
ASSLYRGAIYGYT TRBJ1-2 TRBV28 13
SDLLAGAETQY TRBJ2-5 TRBV29-1 11
AISAGDDITEAF TRBJ1-1 TRBV10-3 12
ASSGDRVGEKLF TRBJ1-4 TRBV5-1 12
ASSDDSYGYT TRBJ1-2 TRBV6-5 10
SARGLEWGNQPQH TRBJ1-5 TRBV20-1 13
ASSSRAGRPTGELF TRBJ2-2 TRBV7-9 14
ASSVDETGGSPLH TRBJ1-6 TRBV9 13
ASSWGQAYEQC TRBJ2-7 TRBV5-1 11
ASSLLSGPRVYEQY TRBJ2-7 TRBV7-8 14
ASTHRTDTQY TRBJ2-3 TRBV7-8 10
ASSYGQGPGGYT TRBJ1-2 TRBV6-6 12
ASSLREAKNIQY TRBJ2-4 TRBV7-2 12
ASSERQGTYQPQH TRBJ1-5 TRBV12-3/TRBV12-4 13
ASSSGVVGGAQPQH TRBJ1-5 TRBV7-8 14
ASRNQPGHQSGNTIY TRBJ1-3 TRBV7-6 15
ASTLNGGLNEKLF TRBJ1-4 TRBV12-3/TRBV12-4 13
ASSPDPAGNQPQH TRBJ1-5 TRBV11-3 13
ASSSRGPGDTEAF TRBJ1-1 TRBV7-9 13
ASSTNAGETQH TRBJ1-5 TRBV19 11
ASTSSVHRQETQY TRBJ2-5 TRBV7-9 13
ASSQDWTGANTGELF TRBJ2-2 TRBV4-1 15
SVVAGTGGTTYGYT TRBJ1-2 TRBV29-1 14
ASMGRGYEETQY TRBJ2-5 TRBV6-2/TRBV6-3 12
ASAESGTPGANVLT TRBJ2-6 TRBV25-1 14
ASQNTGKLF TRBJ2-2 TRBV9 9
SATWTGSGVEKLF TRBJ1-4 TRBV20-1 13
ASRIYSSYEQY TRBJ2-7 TRBV2 11
ASTDTGTSGSYEQY TRBJ2-7 TRBV7-6 14
ASSRRVGETYGYT TRBJ1-2 TRBV5-5 13
ASSSSDRAHYGYT TRBJ1-2 TRBV7-2 13
ASSLAGKSSYEQY TRBJ2-7 TRBV5-8 13
ASSLVTGADYNSPLH TRBJ1-6 TRBV29-1 15
ASSAEGAGHNYGYT TRBJ1-2 TRBV9 14
SVPLGQTQY TRBJ2-5 TRBV29-1 9
SAESLEGQGGELF TRBJ2-2 TRBV20-1 13
ASSPGDTTNTEAF TRBJ1-1 TRBV7-9 13
ASSLIGLAETTEQY TRBJ2-7 TRBV7-9 14
ASSAARGYNSPLH TRBJ1-6 TRBV6-5 13
ASSYVTGNQPQH TRBJ1-5 TRBV6-2/TRBV6-3 12
ASSVVRNTEAF TRBJ1-1 TRBV19 11
ASSSSPGTGGAYST TRBJ1-2 TRBV9 14
AISERTGWGYGYT TRBJ1-2 TRBV10-3 13
ASSFGTSTFSTDTQY TRBJ2-3 TRBV5-1 15
ASSYGQMENTIY TRBJ1-3 TRBV2 12